This T cell receptor beta chain comes out of a study of regulatory T cells in long-lasting Graves disease. Time point given: newly diagnosed GD, antithyroid drugs for less than 3 months. Scientists built the TCR library using RNA that was extracted from PBMCs. As for this clonotype: Since a much larger clone is just one base distant, this may be a read error.

Per germline, CDR1 MNHEY and CDR2 SVGAGI. The junction had 9 bases not matched to a gene; V was cut back by 4 bases and J by 2 bases. This CDR3 has 16 amino acids. Researchers made TCR beta libraries by using iRepertoire HTBI primers and running Arm-PCR on CDR3 regions. TCRdb itself ran the multiplex PCR reads through MiXCR, one entry per CDR3 protein. The repertoire consists of 250,000 to 300,000 distinct CDR3 sequences, with about 17% occurring once and the leading ten covering approximately 14%. These same data were also listed under a study on T cells in Graves' hyperthyroidism and ophthalmopathy. That work adds: Pregnant or lactating patients were excluded, as were those with uncontrolled infection or other autoimmune disease.

The receptor's source is a woman in her twenties or thirties with Graves disease. This specimen consisted of peripheral blood mononuclear cells (PBMCs), obtained at new diagnosis, from a patient treated with antithyroid drugs. The chain employs TRBV6-5 and TRBJ1-2; TRBD1 matches at 8 bases. The CDR3 here is CASSSTGGPDNYGYTF. The CDR3 region has the DNA TGTGCCAGCAGTTCCACAGGGGGACCAGACAACTATGGCTACACCTTC.